This is a list of T cell receptor beta chains from one sample in a study of technical replicates of blood from a handful of donors. Data came from immunoSEQ multiplex PCR; TCRdb stores just in-frame clones and leaves some out. The sample has tens of thousands of clones, approximately 92% seen once. Sequencing was performed on PBMCs. These receptors all come from a human donor in good health. Some clones in this sample may be carry-over from other donors' samples. The conserved cysteine and the conserved F or W are not part of the CDR3 here. The order of the fields is V gene, CDR3 protein.

v_call: TRBV7-2; cdr3_aa: ASSPLAGGSYEQY
v_call: TRBV5-5; cdr3_aa: ASSNSDNLREQY
v_call: TRBV5-5; cdr3_aa: ASSFTTNQPQH
v_call: TRBV30; cdr3_aa: AWQRDIYEQY
v_call: TRBV6-5; cdr3_aa: ASSYSGLTAYEQY
v_call: TRBV27; cdr3_aa: ASRKTGWHEQY
v_call: TRBV11-3; cdr3_aa: ASSSPGGSADTQY
v_call: TRBV19; cdr3_aa: ASRVGGRNTGELF
v_call: TRBV6-5; cdr3_aa: ASSYGLAGYNEQF
v_call: TRBV7-8; cdr3_aa: ASSLGIQGFSDYGYT
v_call: TRBV9; cdr3_aa: ASSEGTRAGELF
v_call: TRBV6-4; cdr3_aa: ASSEIPGSGYT
v_call: TRBV5-1; cdr3_aa: ASSFSGEQY
v_call: TRBV19; cdr3_aa: ASSPRTGSPFYEKLF
v_call: TRBV9; cdr3_aa: ASSVVNGGEQY
v_call: TRBV9; cdr3_aa: ASSVGAGSPQGEQF
v_call: TRBV14; cdr3_aa: ASSQERGTLGNTIY
v_call: TRBV30; cdr3_aa: AWRKRTSGIKRAGELF
v_call: TRBV7-9; cdr3_aa: ASSPPGATEAF
v_call: TRBV11-2; cdr3_aa: ASSVGRGTGELF
v_call: TRBV7-2; cdr3_aa: ATSPNSRVSGANVLT
v_call: TRBV10-3; cdr3_aa: AISQGLEANVLT
v_call: TRBV30; cdr3_aa: AWAGTLRYGQY
v_call: TRBV30; cdr3_aa: AWGLAGSSTDTQY
v_call: TRBV6-5; cdr3_aa: ASRLHPSRNEQF
v_call: TRBV6-5; cdr3_aa: ASSYSPRSSYEQY
v_call: TRBV6-5; cdr3_aa: ASSSKGQGFEE
v_call: TRBV6-5; cdr3_aa: ASRGTSGSYEQY
v_call: TRBV6-5; cdr3_aa: ASSTGTGANVLT
v_call: TRBV6-1; cdr3_aa: ASSEGLVTVTDTQY
v_call: TRBV11-2; cdr3_aa: ASTQDRGQGGELF
v_call: TRBV6-6; cdr3_aa: ASNVARGGETQY
v_call: TRBV10-3; cdr3_aa: AISAGSSGANVLT
v_call: TRBV4-2; cdr3_aa: ASSQGQYNEQF
v_call: TRBV11-2; cdr3_aa: ASSSRPGLDKETQY
v_call: TRBV7-2; cdr3_aa: ASSFRGRAGTIQY
v_call: TRBV14; cdr3_aa: ASSQGGAGGTNTEAF
v_call: TRBV5-1; cdr3_aa: ASSLGTADNSPLH
v_call: TRBV5-1; cdr3_aa: ASSLGPGQRAKNIQY
v_call: TRBV7-2; cdr3_aa: ASSLGGTSVYTGELF
v_call: TRBV6-6; cdr3_aa: ASTRRADTDTQY
v_call: TRBV4-3; cdr3_aa: ASSQDKGGLHGYT
v_call: TRBV6-1; cdr3_aa: ASSGLAGGPDTQY
v_call: TRBV4-3; cdr3_aa: ASPRIAESSYEQY
v_call: TRBV27; cdr3_aa: ASSSRGGEYEQY
v_call: TRBV7-9; cdr3_aa: PTYEQY
v_call: TRBV7-2; cdr3_aa: ASSLKSRKETQY
v_call: TRBV9; cdr3_aa: ASSVQGSTDTQY
v_call: TRBV5-4; cdr3_aa: ASSRGSYSDTQY
v_call: TRBV4-1; cdr3_aa: ASSIRQGSYEQY
v_call: TRBV1; cdr3_aa: TSSRTPKANYGYT
v_call: TRBV7-9; cdr3_aa: ASTSGLNTGELF
v_call: TRBV9; cdr3_aa: ASSRAGTSGYNEQF
v_call: TRBV2; cdr3_aa: ASSLTSGDNGELF